This TCR beta chain is from a study of blood T cells in healthy people across ages. It was 9.5 to 10 milliliters of peripheral blood that were drawn from each donor. The count of this clonotype is one. For the second PCR, which ran for about 6 to 11 cycles, a sample-barcoded 5' primer and a J-beta primer mix were used. Tagging of each cDNA molecule was performed by a template-switch adaptor with 12 random nucleotides. No fewer than 3 million CDR3-containing paired-end reads came from each sample. TCRdb independently ran MiXCR on the 5' RACE reads; one entry per CDR3 protein. Among about 680,000 distinct CDR3 sequences, approximately 50% were seen once, and the ten largest hold around 32%. The CDR3 has 17 residues.

The TCR originated in an older woman in good health. Material: blood. The V call is TRBV21-1, the J call TRBJ2-7; the D call TRBD2 from the table was never checked on the DNA. TRBV21-1 is a listed pseudogene. CDR3 in DNA: TGTGCCAGCAGCAAAGAAGGACTAGCAGAAGACTACAATGAGCAGTACTTC. As protein: CASSKEGLAEDYNEQYF.